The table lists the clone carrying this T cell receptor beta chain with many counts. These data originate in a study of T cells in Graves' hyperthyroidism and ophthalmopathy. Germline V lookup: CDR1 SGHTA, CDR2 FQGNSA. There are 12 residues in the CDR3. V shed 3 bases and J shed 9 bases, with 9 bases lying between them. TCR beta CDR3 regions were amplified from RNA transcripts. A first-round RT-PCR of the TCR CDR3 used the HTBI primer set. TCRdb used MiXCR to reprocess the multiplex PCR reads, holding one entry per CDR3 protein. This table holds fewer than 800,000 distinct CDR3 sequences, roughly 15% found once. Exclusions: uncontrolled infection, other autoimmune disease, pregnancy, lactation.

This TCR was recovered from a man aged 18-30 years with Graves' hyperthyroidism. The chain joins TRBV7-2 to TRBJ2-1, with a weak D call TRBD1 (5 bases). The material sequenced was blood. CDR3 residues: CASSFDSPEQFF. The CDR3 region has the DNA TGTGCCAGCAGCTTCGACAGTCCTGAGCAGTTCTTC.